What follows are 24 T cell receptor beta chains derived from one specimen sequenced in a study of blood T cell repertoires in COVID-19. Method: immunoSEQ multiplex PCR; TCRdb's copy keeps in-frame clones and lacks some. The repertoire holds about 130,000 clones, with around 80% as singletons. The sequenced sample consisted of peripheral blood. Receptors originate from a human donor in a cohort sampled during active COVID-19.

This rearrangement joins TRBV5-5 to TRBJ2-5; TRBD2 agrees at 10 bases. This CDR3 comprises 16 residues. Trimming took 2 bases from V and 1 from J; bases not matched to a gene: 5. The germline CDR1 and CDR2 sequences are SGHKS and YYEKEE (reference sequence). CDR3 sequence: CASSFSQRGGQETQYF. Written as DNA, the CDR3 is TGTGCCAGCAGCTTTTCGCAGCGGGGGGGCCAAGAGACCCAGTACTTC.

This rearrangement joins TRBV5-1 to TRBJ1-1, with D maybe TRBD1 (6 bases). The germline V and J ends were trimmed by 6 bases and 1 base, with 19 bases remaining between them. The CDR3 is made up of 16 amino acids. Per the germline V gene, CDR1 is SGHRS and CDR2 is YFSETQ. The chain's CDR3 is CASTISPGQTNTEAFF. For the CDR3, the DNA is TGCGCCAGCACCATTTCTCCGGGACAAACGAACACTGAAGCTTTCTTT.

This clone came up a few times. CDR3 in DNA: TGCAGCGCTCGGGACAGCAAAGAGACCCAGTACTTC. This gives the protein CSARDSKETQYF. The chain is built from TRBV29-1 and TRBJ2-5; 7 nucleotides align to TRBD1. The CDR3 consists of 12 residues. Germline assignment: CDR1 SQVTM and CDR2 ANQGSEA. The V gene end was trimmed by 7 bases and the J gene end by 3 bases; junction bases not matched to a gene: 5.

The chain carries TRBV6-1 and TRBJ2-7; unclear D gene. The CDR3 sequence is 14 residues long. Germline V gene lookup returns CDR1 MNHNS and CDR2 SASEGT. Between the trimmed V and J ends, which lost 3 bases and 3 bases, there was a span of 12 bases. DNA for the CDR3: TGTGCCAGCAGTGAGCACCTAGGTAGCTACGAGCAGTACTTC. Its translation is CASSEHLGSYEQYF.

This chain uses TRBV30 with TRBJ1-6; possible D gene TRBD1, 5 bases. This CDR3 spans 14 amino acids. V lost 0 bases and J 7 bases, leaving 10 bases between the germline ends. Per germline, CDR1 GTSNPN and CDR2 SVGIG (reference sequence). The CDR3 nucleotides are TGTGCCTGGAGTGTAGGGGCAGGGAATTCACCCCTCCACTTT. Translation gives CAWSVGAGNSPLHF. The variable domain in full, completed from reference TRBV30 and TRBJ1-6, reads SQTIHQWPATLVQPVGSPLSLECTVEGTSNPNLYWYRQAAGRGLQLLFYSVGIGQISSEVPQNLSASRPQDRQFILSSKKLLLSDSGFYLCAWSVGAGNSPLHFGNGTRLTVT.

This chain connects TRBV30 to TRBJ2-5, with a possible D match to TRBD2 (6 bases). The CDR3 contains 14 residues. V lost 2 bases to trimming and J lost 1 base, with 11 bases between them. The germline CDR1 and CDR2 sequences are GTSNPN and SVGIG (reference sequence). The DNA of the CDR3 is TGTGCCTGGAGTATCCGGGACTCCCAAGAGACCCAGTACTTC. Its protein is CAWSIRDSQETQYF.

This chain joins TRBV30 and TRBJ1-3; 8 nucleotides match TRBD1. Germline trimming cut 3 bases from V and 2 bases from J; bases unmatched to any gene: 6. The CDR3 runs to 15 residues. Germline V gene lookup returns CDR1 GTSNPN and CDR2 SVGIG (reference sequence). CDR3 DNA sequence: TGTGCCTGGAGGGACAGGGTTAGGCCTGGAAACACCATATATTTT. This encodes CAWRDRVRPGNTIYF.

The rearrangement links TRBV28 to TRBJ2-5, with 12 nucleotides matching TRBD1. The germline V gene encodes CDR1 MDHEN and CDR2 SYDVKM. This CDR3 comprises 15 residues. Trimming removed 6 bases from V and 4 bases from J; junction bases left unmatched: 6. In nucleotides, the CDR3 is TGTGCCAGCAGGGGGGGACAGGGGGCCCGAGAGACCCAGTACTTC. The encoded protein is CASRGGQGARETQYF.

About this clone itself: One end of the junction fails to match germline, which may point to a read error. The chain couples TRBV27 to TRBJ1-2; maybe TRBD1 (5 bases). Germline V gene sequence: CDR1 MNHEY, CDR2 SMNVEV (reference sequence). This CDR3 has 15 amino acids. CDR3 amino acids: CANSLGAGSVLSYTF. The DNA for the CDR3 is TGTGCCAACAGTTTAGGGGCAGGGTCAGTATTAAGCTACACCTTC.

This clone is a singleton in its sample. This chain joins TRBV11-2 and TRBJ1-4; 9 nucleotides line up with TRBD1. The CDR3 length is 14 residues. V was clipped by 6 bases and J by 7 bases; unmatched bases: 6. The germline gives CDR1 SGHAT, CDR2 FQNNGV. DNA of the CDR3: TGTGCCAGCAGACTGACAGGGGGGGTTGAAAAACTGTTTTTT. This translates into CASRLTGGVEKLFF.

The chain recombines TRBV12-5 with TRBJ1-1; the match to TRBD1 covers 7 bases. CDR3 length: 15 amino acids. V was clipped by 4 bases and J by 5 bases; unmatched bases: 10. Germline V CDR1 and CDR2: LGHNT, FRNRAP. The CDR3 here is CASGWTTGMRTEAFF. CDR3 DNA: TGTGCTAGTGGTTGGACGACAGGGATGAGAACTGAAGCTTTCTTT.

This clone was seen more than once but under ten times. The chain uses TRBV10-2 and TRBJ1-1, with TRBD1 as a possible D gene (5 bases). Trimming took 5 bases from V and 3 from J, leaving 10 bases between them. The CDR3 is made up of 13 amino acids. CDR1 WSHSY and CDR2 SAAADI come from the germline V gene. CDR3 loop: CASSSDRYTEAFF. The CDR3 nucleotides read TGCGCCAGCAGTTCCGACAGATACACTGAAGCTTTCTTT.

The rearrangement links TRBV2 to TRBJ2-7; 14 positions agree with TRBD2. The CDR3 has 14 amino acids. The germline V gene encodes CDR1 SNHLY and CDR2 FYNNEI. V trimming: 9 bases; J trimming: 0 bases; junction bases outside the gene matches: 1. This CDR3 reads CARGTSGGSYEQYF. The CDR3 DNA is TGTGCCAGGGGGACTAGCGGGGGCTCCTACGAGCAGTACTTC.

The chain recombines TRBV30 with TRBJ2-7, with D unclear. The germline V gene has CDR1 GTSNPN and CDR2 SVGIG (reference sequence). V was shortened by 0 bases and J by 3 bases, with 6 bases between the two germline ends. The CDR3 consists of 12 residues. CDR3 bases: TGTGCCTGGAGTGTGAGCCTCTACGAGCAGTACTTC. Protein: CAWSVSLYEQYF. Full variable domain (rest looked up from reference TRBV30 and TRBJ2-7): SQTIHQWPATLVQPVGSPLSLECTVEGTSNPNLYWYRQAAGRGLQLLFYSVGIGQISSEVPQNLSASRPQDRQFILSSKKLLLSDSGFYLCAWSVSLYEQYFGPGTRLTVT.

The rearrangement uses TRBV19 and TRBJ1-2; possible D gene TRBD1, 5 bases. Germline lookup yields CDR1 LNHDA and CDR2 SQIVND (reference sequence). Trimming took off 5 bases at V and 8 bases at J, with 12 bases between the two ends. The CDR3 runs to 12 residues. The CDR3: CASSPRGSGYTF. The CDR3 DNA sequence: TGTGCCAGTAGTCCTCGGGGGAGCGGCTACACCTTC. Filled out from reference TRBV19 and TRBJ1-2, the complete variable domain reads DGGITQSPKYLFRKEGQNVTLSCEQNLNHDAMYWYRQDPGQGLRLIYYSQIVNDFQKGDIAEGYSVSREKKESFPLTVTSAQKNPTAFYLCASSPRGSGYTFGSGTRLTVV.

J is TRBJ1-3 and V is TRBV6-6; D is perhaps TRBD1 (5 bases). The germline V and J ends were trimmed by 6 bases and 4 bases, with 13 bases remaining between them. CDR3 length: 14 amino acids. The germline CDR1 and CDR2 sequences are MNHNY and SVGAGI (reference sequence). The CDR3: CASSPHRTGNTIYF. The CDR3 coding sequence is TGTGCCAGCAGCCCCCACAGGACGGGAAACACCATATATTTT.

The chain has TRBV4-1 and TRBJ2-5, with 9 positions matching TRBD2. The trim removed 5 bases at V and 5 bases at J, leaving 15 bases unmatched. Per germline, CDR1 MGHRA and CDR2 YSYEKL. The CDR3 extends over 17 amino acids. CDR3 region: CASSSGLAGGQRETQYF. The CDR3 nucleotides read TGCGCCAGCAGCTCGGGGTTGGCGGGGGGGCAGCGGGAGACCCAGTACTTC.

This chain's CDR3 is CAWSGSSGNTIYF. The CDR3, as DNA: TGTGCCTGGAGTGGGAGTTCTGGAAACACCATATATTTT. The chain recombines TRBV30 with TRBJ1-3; D unresolved. This CDR3 has 13 amino acids. V was trimmed by 1 base and J by 1 base, leaving 5 bases between them. CDR1 and CDR2 (germline): GTSNPN, SVGIG (reference sequence).

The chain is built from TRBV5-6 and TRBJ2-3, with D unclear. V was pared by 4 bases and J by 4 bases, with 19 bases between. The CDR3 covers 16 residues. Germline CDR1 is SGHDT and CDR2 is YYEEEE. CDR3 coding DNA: TGTGCCAGCAGCGGTGTGGTACAGCTGTCGTCAGATACGCAGTATTTT. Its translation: CASSGVVQLSSDTQYF.

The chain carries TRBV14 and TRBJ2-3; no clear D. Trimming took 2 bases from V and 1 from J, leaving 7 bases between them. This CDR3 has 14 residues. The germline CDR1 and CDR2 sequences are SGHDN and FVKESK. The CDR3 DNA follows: TGTGCCAGCAGCCAACCGTCGGGCACAGATACGCAGTATTTT. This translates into CASSQPSGTDTQYF. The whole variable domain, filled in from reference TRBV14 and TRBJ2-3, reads EAGVTQFPSHSVIEKGQTVTLRCDPISGHDNLYWYRRVMGKEIKFLLHFVKESKQDESGMPNNRFLAERTGGTYSTLKVQPAELEDSGVYFCASSQPSGTDTQYFGPGTRLTVL.

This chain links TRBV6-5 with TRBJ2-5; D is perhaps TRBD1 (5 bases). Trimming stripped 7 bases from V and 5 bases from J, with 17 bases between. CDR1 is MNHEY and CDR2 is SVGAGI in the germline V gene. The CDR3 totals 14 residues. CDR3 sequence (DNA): TGTGCCAGCACCCAATCAGGGCTGGGGGAGACCCAGTACTTC. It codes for CASTQSGLGETQYF.

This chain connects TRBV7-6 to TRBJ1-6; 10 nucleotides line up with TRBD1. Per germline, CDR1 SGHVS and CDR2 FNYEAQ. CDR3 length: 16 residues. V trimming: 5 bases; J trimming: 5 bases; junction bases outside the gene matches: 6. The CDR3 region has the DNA TGTGCCAGCAGCCTAGAGACAGGGGGCGATAATTCACCCCTCCACTTT. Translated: CASSLETGGDNSPLHF.

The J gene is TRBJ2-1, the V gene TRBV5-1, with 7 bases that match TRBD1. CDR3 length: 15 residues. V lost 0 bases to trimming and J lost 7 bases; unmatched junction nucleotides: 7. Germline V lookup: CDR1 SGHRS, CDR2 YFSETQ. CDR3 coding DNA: TGCGCCAGCAGCTTGGTAGAGGGGGCAGGGAATGAGCAGTTCTTC. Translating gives CASSLVEGAGNEQFF.

CDR3 residues: CASSPGDRDGGYTF. CDR3 bases: TGTGCCAGCAGCCCAGGGGACCGGGATGGTGGCTACACCTTC. The chain has TRBV7-9 and TRBJ1-2, with D possibly TRBD1 on 6 matching bases. The CDR3 consists of 14 residues. V was pared by 5 bases and J by 7 bases, with 17 bases between. Germline assignment: CDR1 SEHNR and CDR2 FQNEAQ (reference sequence). Filled out from reference TRBV7-9 and TRBJ1-2, the complete variable domain reads DTGVSQNPRHKITKRGQNVTFRCDPISEHNRLYWYRQTLGQGPEFLTYFQNEAQLEKSRLLSDRFSAERPKGSFSTLEIQRTEQGDSAMYLCASSPGDRDGGYTFGSGTRLTVV.